Here is one TCR beta chain with its context. These data belong to a study of OX40 agonist ivuxolimab in advanced cancers. Repertoires were generated with immunoSEQ multiplex PCR, while TCRdb's copy carries only in-frame clones and drops some. The sample shows about 70,000 clones, 88% of them seen only once. Germline CDR1 reads MNHNY; CDR2 reads SVGAGI (reference sequence). Trimming took 2 bases from V and 3 from J, leaving 13 bases between them. The CDR3 length is 15 residues. The clonotype was recovered from an adult with an advanced solid tumor such as melanoma, head and neck, liver or kidney cancer. V and J are TRBV6-6 and TRBJ1-2; D possibly corresponds to TRBD1 (6 bases). The sample was CD4+ or CD8+ T cells sorted from blood, taken in a trial of the OX40 agonist ivuxolimab. Here the CDR3 reads CASSYQGTLDYGYTF. CDR3 coding DNA: TGTGCCAGCAGTTACCAAGGGACATTGGACTATGGCTACACCTTC.